The 24 T cell receptor beta chains below were found in one sample sequenced in a study of T cell repertoires in cytomegalovirus infection. In TCRdb, the reads were re-called with MiXCR into one record per CDR3 protein. The sample includes around 350,000 distinct CDR3 sequences, 15% to 20% of them seen just once. The sequenced material came from PBMCs. All receptors come from a human donor in good health (CMV status not recorded). Some clones in this sample may be carry-over from other donors' samples.

This clonotype was recorded at least ten times. The chain employs TRBV7-2 and TRBJ2-3; D is possibly TRBD2 (5 bases). The V end was cut by 11 bases, the J end by 4 bases, with 13 bases between. The CDR3 length is 12 residues. Germline loops: CDR1 SGHTA, CDR2 FQGNSA. The CDR3 spells CASGLASDTQYF. CDR3 DNA sequence: TGTGCCTCGGGCCTAGCCTCAGATACGCAGTATTTT.

This clonotype was recorded at least ten times. In DNA, the CDR3 is TGTGCCAGCAGCATTGACAGGGGGCAAGAAGCTTTCTTT. It codes for CASSIDRGQEAFF. The V gene is TRBV7-2, the J gene TRBJ1-1; the match to TRBD1 covers 10 bases. CDR1 and CDR2 (germline): SGHTA, FQGNSA. The CDR3 has 13 residues. Germline trimming cut 5 bases from V and 8 bases from J; bases unmatched to any gene: 5.

The chain carries TRBV4-2 and TRBJ2-7, with TRBD2 matching over 8 bases. With 5 bases clipped from V and 4 bases from J, the junction kept 7 bases outside the gene matches. This CDR3 has 14 amino acids. CDR1 is LGHNA, CDR2 YNFKEQ, per germline. This CDR3 reads CASSGGGNSYEQYF. CDR3 DNA: TGTGCCAGCAGCGGCGGGGGGAATTCGTACGAGCAGTACTTC.

The CDR3: CASSPSSNDQETQYF. Written as DNA, the CDR3 is TGTGCCAGCTCACCATCCAGCAATGATCAAGAGACCCAGTACTTC. The rearrangement links TRBV18 to TRBJ2-5; D is unresolved. There are 15 residues in the CDR3. V was shortened by 2 bases and J by 2 bases, with 12 bases between the two germline ends. Germline V gives CDR1 KGHSH, CDR2 LQKENI. Full variable domain (remainder filled in from reference TRBV18 and TRBJ2-5): NAGVMQNPRHLVRRRGQEARLRCSPMKGHSHVYWYRQLPEEGLKFMVYLQKENIIDESGMPKERFSAEFPKEGPSILRIQQVVRGDSAAYFCASSPSSNDQETQYFGPGTRLLVL.

The rearrangement uses TRBV12-3 or TRBV12-4 and TRBJ1-5, with 8 positions matching TRBD1. V was pared by 5 bases and J by 4 bases, with 7 bases of the junction left unmatched. The CDR3 loop spans 15 amino acids. CDR3 coding DNA: TGTGCCAGCAGTGGAGGGGGGACAGGAAATCAGCCCCAGCATTTT. Amino acids: CASSGGGTGNQPQHF.

The chain employs TRBV11-2 and TRBJ2-5, with 14 nucleotides matching TRBD2. Germline lookup yields CDR1 SGHAT and CDR2 FQNNGV. V lost 1 base, J lost 5 bases, and 3 bases stayed unmatched. The CDR3 has 16 residues. CDR3 bases: TGTGCCAGCAGCTTAGCGACTAGCGGGGGGGTTGAGACCCAGTACTTC. It translates to CASSLATSGGVETQYF.

This clonotype has more than one count but fewer than ten. This chain uses TRBV20-1 with TRBJ1-2; D gene ambiguous. V lost 1 base to trimming and J lost 11 bases, with 17 bases between them. CDR1 and CDR2 (germline): DFQATT, SNEGSKA (reference sequence). The CDR3 loop spans 13 amino acids. The CDR3 here is CSARAPAAAIYTF. CDR3 DNA: TGCAGTGCTAGAGCTCCGGCCGCGGCTATTTACACCTTC.

This chain connects TRBV19 to TRBJ1-5; D possibly corresponds to TRBD1 (5 bases). The CDR3 runs to 15 residues. The germline CDR1 and CDR2 sequences are LNHDA and SQIVND (reference sequence). V gave up 4 bases and J gave up 6 bases, with 16 bases separating them. CDR3 protein: CASSTLWGVAQPQHF. CDR3 bases: TGTGCCAGTAGTACCCTCTGGGGGGTGGCTCAGCCCCAGCATTTT.

This clonotype was detected a few times. The chain employs TRBV20-1 and TRBJ2-1; 11 nucleotides line up with TRBD1. The trim removed 6 bases at V and 10 bases at J, leaving 8 bases unmatched. The CDR3 is made up of 13 amino acids. Germline lookup yields CDR1 DFQATT and CDR2 SNEGSKA (reference sequence). The CDR3 spells CSAPRGQGVEQFF. The CDR3 nucleotides are TGCAGTGCCCCCCGGGGACAGGGGGTCGAGCAGTTCTTC.

This clonotype has a count of ten or more. The genes are TRBV20-1 and TRBJ2-7; possibly TRBD2 for D (6 bases). The CDR3 is 13 residues long. The V end was cut by 0 bases, the J end by 5 bases, with 11 bases between. From germline, CDR1 is DFQATT and CDR2 SNEGSKA (reference sequence). The CDR3 protein is CSARDLRGNEQYF. The CDR3 DNA is TGCAGTGCTAGAGATCTGCGGGGTAACGAGCAGTACTTC.

The gene calls are TRBV12-3 or TRBV12-4 and TRBJ2-3, with 12 bases matching TRBD2. V trimming: 7 bases; J trimming: 1 base; junction bases outside the gene matches: 3. This CDR3 is built from 15 residues. In DNA form, the CDR3 reads TGTGCCAGCACCTGGACTAGCGGGGGCACAGATACGCAGTATTTT. It translates to CASTWTSGGTDTQYF.

In regard to this clonotype: The junction departs from germline at one end; a sequencing error may be responsible. V and J are TRBV4-1 and TRBJ1-2; D might be TRBD1 (5 bases). The germline gives CDR1 MGHRA, CDR2 YSYEKL. CDR3 length equals 14 residues. CDR3 bases: TGCGCCAGCAGCCAAGAGGGGGGAAACTATAGCTACACCTTC. Translated, it gives CASSQEGGNYSYTF.

This clonotype came up many times. The CDR3 DNA reads TGTGCCAGCAGCTTAGGGTTGCGGCTAGCGGAGAGGAATGAGCAGTTCTTC. It codes for CASSLGLRLAERNEQFF. V usage is TRBV7-8 and J usage is TRBJ2-1, with TRBD2 identical over 7 bases. The CDR3 sequence is 17 residues long. Germline-derived CDR1 and CDR2 are SGHVS and FQNEAQ. With 1 base clipped from V and 7 bases from J, the junction kept 13 bases outside the gene matches.

This clonotype has at least ten counts. This chain links TRBV7-2 with TRBJ2-3; 9 bases map to TRBD2. Germline-derived CDR1 and CDR2 are SGHTA and FQGNSA. CDR3 length equals 14 residues. The trim removed 8 bases at V and 4 bases at J, leaving 7 bases unmatched. CDR3 in amino acids: CASQLAGLADTQYF. DNA of the CDR3: TGTGCCAGCCAGCTAGCGGGATTGGCAGATACGCAGTATTTT.

This clonotype was counted a few times. The V and J genes are TRBV12-3 or TRBV12-4 and TRBJ2-1; weak D call: TRBD1 (6 bases). The CDR3 is 16 amino acids. V was clipped by 2 bases and J by 4 bases, with 15 bases between them. The CDR3 bases are TGTGCCAGCAGTTTAAACGGTTTAGGGGGTTACAATGAGCAGTTCTTC. Protein: CASSLNGLGGYNEQFF.

This clonotype was seen more than once but under ten times. The rearrangement joins TRBV12-3 or TRBV12-4 to TRBJ1-4; D gene uncertain. The CDR3 is 14 residues long. V gave up 7 bases and J gave up 4 bases, with 13 bases separating them. This CDR3 is CASTITWSNEKLFF. The CDR3 nucleotides are TGTGCCAGCACTATAACTTGGAGTAATGAAAAACTGTTTTTT.

This rearrangement joins TRBV28 to TRBJ2-7; TRBD1 matches at 8 bases. V lost 6 bases to trimming and J lost 4 bases; unmatched junction nucleotides: 11. The CDR3 consists of 15 residues. The V gene's germline CDR1 is MDHEN and CDR2 SYDVKM. CDR3 in amino acids: CASRGTGTGSYEQYF. Written as DNA, the CDR3 is TGTGCCAGCAGGGGGACGGGGACAGGCTCGTACGAGCAGTACTTC.

V usage is TRBV14 and J usage is TRBJ1-5; TRBD1 is a possible D gene (5 bases). V gave up 7 bases and J gave up 2 bases, with 15 bases separating them. The CDR3 covers 15 residues. CDR1 is SGHDN and CDR2 is FVKESK in the germline V gene. CDR3 sequence (DNA): TGTGCCAGCAAGGATGGGGGATACGGCAATCAGCCCCAGCATTTT. It encodes CASKDGGYGNQPQHF.

This clonotype was recorded a few times. This CDR3 is CASSPGQSNWVYTF. The CDR3 DNA is TGTGCCAGCAGCCCTGGACAGTCTAATTGGGTCTACACCTTC. The chain joins TRBV5-6 to TRBJ1-2; tentatively, D is TRBD1 (6 bases). Germline V lookup: CDR1 SGHDT, CDR2 YYEEEE. The CDR3 extends over 14 amino acids. Trimming took off 4 bases at V and 10 bases at J, with 20 bases between the two ends.

The chain couples TRBV5-1 to TRBJ2-1; 7 nucleotides align to TRBD2. V shed 7 bases and J 0 bases; nucleotides not matched to a gene: 10. The CDR3 has 16 residues. CDR1 is SGHRS, CDR2 YFSETQ, per germline. The CDR3 bases are TGCGCCAGCTCGGCACCCGGCGGGGGCTCCTACAATGAGCAGTTCTTC. Its protein is CASSAPGGGSYNEQFF.

A word on this clonotype: This clone may be a read error of a much larger clone one base away. The gene calls are TRBV2 and TRBJ2-1; D uncertain. This CDR3 contains 15 residues. The germline V gene encodes CDR1 SNHLY and CDR2 FYNNEI. The CDR3 region has the DNA TGTGCCAGCAGTGAAGCCCTTCCTAGTCTGAATGAGCAGTCCTTC. This translates into CASSEALPSLNEQSF. Combining the CDR3 with reference TRBV2 and TRBJ2-1 gives the whole variable domain EPEVTQTPSHQVTQMGQEVILRCVPISNHLYFYWYRQILGQKVEFLVSFYNNEISEKSEIFDDQFSVERPDGSNFTLKIRSTKLEDSAMYFCASSEALPSLNEQSFGPGTRLTVL.

This clonotype came up many times. V is TRBV7-2 and J is TRBJ2-3; tentative D call: TRBD1 (6 bases). CDR1 and CDR2 (germline): SGHTA, FQGNSA. This CDR3 spans 16 amino acids. The germline V and J ends were trimmed by 5 bases and 5 bases, with 20 bases remaining between them. The CDR3 DNA sequence: TGTGCCAGCAGCCTCCGTTATTGGGGGCTTGTAGATACGCAGTATTTT. Protein sequence: CASSLRYWGLVDTQYF.

This sequence joins TRBV7-6 and TRBJ1-2, with 11 bases matching TRBD1. The CDR3 consists of 16 residues. V lost 5 bases, J lost 5 bases, and 10 bases stayed unmatched. The germline V gene encodes CDR1 SGHVS and CDR2 FNYEAQ. The CDR3: CASSRGGTGGEYGYTF. Here the CDR3 DNA reads TGTGCCAGCAGCAGGGGGGGGACAGGGGGAGAGTATGGCTACACCTTC.

This clonotype has only a few counts. The V gene is TRBV2, the J gene TRBJ2-2, with 9 nucleotides matching TRBD1. Germline V gene data show CDR1 as SNHLY and CDR2 as FYNNEI. J gave up 5 bases and V 6 bases, and 10 bases lay outside the gene matches. The CDR3 runs to 16 residues. CDR3 sequence: CASRPPGTGRTGELFF. CDR3 in DNA: TGTGCCAGCAGACCCCCGGGGACAGGGAGGACCGGGGAGCTGTTTTTT.